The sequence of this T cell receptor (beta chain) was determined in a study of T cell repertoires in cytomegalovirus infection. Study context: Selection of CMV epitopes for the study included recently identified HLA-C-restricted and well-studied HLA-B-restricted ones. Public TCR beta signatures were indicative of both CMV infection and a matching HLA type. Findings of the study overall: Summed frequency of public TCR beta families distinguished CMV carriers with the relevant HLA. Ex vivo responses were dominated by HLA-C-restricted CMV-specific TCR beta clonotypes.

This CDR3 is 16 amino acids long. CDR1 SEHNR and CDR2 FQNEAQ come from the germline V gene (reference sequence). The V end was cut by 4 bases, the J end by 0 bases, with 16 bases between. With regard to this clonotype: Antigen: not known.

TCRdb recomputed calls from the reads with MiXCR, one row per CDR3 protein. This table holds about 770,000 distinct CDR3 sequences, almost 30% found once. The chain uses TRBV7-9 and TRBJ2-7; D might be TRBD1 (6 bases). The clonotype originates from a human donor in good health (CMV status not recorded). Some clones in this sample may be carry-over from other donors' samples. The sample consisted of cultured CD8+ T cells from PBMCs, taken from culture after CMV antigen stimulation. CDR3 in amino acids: CASSSDTGNSSYEQYV. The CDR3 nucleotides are TGTGCCAGCAGCTCAGACACAGGGAATAGCTCCTACGAGCAGTACGTC.